These 17 T cell receptor beta chains came from one sample sequenced in a study of blood T cell repertoires in COVID-19. Only in-frame clones appear in the TCRdb table, and some are missing; sequencing was by immunoSEQ multiplex PCR. The data contain hundreds of thousands of clones, nearly 90% of them singletons. Sequenced input: peripheral blood. These TCRs come from a man aged 18-30 years with active or convalescent COVID-19.

This sequence joins TRBV28 and TRBJ1-1, with D possibly matching TRBD1 (6 bases). V shed 2 bases and J shed 5 bases, with 9 bases lying between them. Looked up from germline, CDR1 is MDHEN and CDR2 is SYDVKM. This CDR3 comprises 13 residues. The CDR3 DNA reads TGTGCCAGCAGTTTAGGGGGGGCTACTGAAGCTTTCTTT. Translating it yields CASSLGGATEAFF.

The DNA for the CDR3 is TGTGCCAGCAGCCGCGGGGGGCAGTTCCAAGAGACCCAGTACTTC. Its translation is CASSRGGQFQETQYF. The V and J genes are TRBV6-2 or TRBV6-3 and TRBJ2-5, with 8 nucleotides matching TRBD2. The ends lost 6 bases at V and 1 base at J; junction bases unmatched: 7. This CDR3 has 15 residues. The V gene's germline CDR1 is MNHEY and CDR2 SVGEGT.

This chain connects TRBV6-5 to TRBJ1-5, with D unresolved. The V end was cut by 6 bases, the J end by 0 bases, with 12 bases between. Germline V CDR1 and CDR2: MNHEY, SVGAGI. The CDR3 is 15 residues long. The CDR3 region has the DNA TGTGCCAGCAGGAGGGTTGCCCTTAGCAATCAGCCCCAGCATTTT. Protein: CASRRVALSNQPQHF.

CDR3 DNA sequence: TGTGCCAGCAGTTTCAGGGGGTTAAACACTGAAGCTTTCTTT. Encoded protein: CASSFRGLNTEAFF. The V and J genes are TRBV27 and TRBJ1-1; 7 bases fit TRBD1. This CDR3 contains 14 residues. V was clipped by 3 bases and J by 2 bases; unmatched bases: 3. The germline V gene has CDR1 MNHEY and CDR2 SMNVEV (reference sequence).

As DNA, the CDR3 is TGTGCCAGCAGCTTGGGACTAACCATGGGTGGCTACACCTTC. Translation gives CASSLGLTMGGYTF. The chain employs TRBV11-2 and TRBJ1-2, with D perhaps TRBD1 (5 bases). The germline V and J ends were trimmed by 3 bases and 7 bases, with 15 bases remaining between them. CDR3 length: 14 residues. The V gene's germline CDR1 is SGHAT and CDR2 FQNNGV.

The chain links TRBV11-2 to TRBJ2-2; no reliable D call. CDR1 and CDR2 (germline): SGHAT, FQNNGV. Trimming removed 4 bases at V and 1 base at J, with 7 bases between. This CDR3 is built from 14 residues. Written as DNA, the CDR3 is TGTGCCAGCAGCTCCACCGGGAACACCGGGGAGCTGTTTTTT. Protein sequence: CASSSTGNTGELFF.

CDR3 DNA: TGTGCCAGCTCATCGACAGGGGGCGGTTACATTCAGTACTTC. Protein: CASSSTGGGYIQYF. The chain carries TRBV18 and TRBJ2-4; 10 bases align to TRBD1. V was pared by 5 bases and J by 8 bases, with 6 bases of the junction left unmatched. CDR1 KGHSH and CDR2 LQKENI come from the germline V gene. CDR3 length: 14 residues.

The chain couples TRBV3-1 (or the pseudogene TRBV3-2) to TRBJ2-7, with 10 bases fitting TRBD2. Germline V gene sequence: CDR1 LGHDT, CDR2 YNNKEL (reference sequence). The CDR3 contains 16 residues. The V and J ends lost 4 bases and 5 bases, in that order; junction bases with no gene match: 11. Here the CDR3 DNA reads TGTGCCAGCAGCCGGGCTTCTAGCGGGAGTTTGGACGAGCAGTACTTC. Protein: CASSRASSGSLDEQYF.

The V gene is TRBV28, the J gene TRBJ1-1; TRBD1 aligns across 11 bases. This CDR3 has 15 residues. The V gene's germline CDR1 is MDHEN and CDR2 SYDVKM. V shed 2 bases and J 6 bases; nucleotides not matched to a gene: 5. The DNA for the CDR3 is TGTGCCAGCAGTTTAACCGGGACAGGGGGATCTGAAGCTTTCTTT. It specifies CASSLTGTGGSEAFF.

About this clone itself: At the DNA level, this CDR3 is encoded by other sequences in the same sample as well. This rearrangement joins TRBV7-9 to TRBJ1-5, with 7 bases that match TRBD1. The CDR3 runs 14 residues. The germline V gene has CDR1 SEHNR and CDR2 FQNEAQ (reference sequence). J was trimmed by 2 bases and V by 2 bases; bases with no gene match: 0. CDR3 nucleotide sequence: TGTGCCAGCAGCTTAACAGGGGGCAATCAGCCCCAGCATTTT. Translation gives CASSLTGGNQPQHF.

The V gene is TRBV15, the J gene TRBJ2-2; weak D call: TRBD2 (7 bases). CDR1 is LNHNV, CDR2 YYDKDF, per germline (reference sequence). There are 17 residues in the CDR3. Trimming took 0 bases from V and 4 from J, leaving 15 bases between them. In nucleotides, the CDR3 is TGTGCCACCAGCAGAGATCCGGCGGGGGCCTCCACCGGGGAGCTGTTTTTT. Protein product: CATSRDPAGASTGELFF.

This rearrangement joins TRBV5-8 to TRBJ1-5; unclear D gene. This CDR3 has 15 residues. Trimming shortened V by 0 bases and J by 2 bases, and 9 bases separated the two germline ends. CDR1 and CDR2 from the germline V gene are SGHTS and YDEGEE. Here the CDR3 DNA reads TGTGCCAGCAGCTTGGGAGGGTATGGCAATCAGCCCCAGCATTTT. This sequence encodes CASSLGGYGNQPQHF.

The chain employs TRBV13 and TRBJ2-3; 10 nucleotides agree with TRBD1. V was clipped by 6 bases and J by 6 bases; unmatched bases: 12. The CDR3 has 16 residues. The germline CDR1 and CDR2 sequences are PRHDT and FYEKMQ (reference sequence). The CDR3 DNA reads as TGTGCCAGCAGTTCCGTCGTTTGGACAGGGGGGGATACGCAGTATTTT. It translates to CASSSVVWTGGDTQYF. Full variable domain (rest looked up from reference TRBV13 and TRBJ2-3): AAGVIQSPRHLIKEKRETATLKCYPIPRHDTVYWYQQGPGQDPQFLISFYEKMQSDKGSIPDRFSAQQFSDYHSELNMSSLELGDSALYFCASSSVVWTGGDTQYFGPGTRLTVL.

A note on this clone: A read error may account for a junction end that differs from germline. The chain is built from TRBV7-2 and TRBJ1-5, with D possibly being TRBD1 (5 bases). Germline V gene sequence: CDR1 SGHTA, CDR2 FQGNSA. This CDR3 spans 14 amino acids. CDR3 in DNA: TGTGCCAGCAGCTTAGGGGGAGGGGATAACCAACTTAACTTT. Translating it yields CASSLGGGDNQLNF. The whole variable domain, remainder taken from reference TRBV7-2 and TRBJ1-5, is GAGVSQSPSNKVTEKGKDVELRCDPISGHTALYWYRQSLGQGLEFLIYFQGNSAPDKSGLPSDRFSAERTGGSVSTLTIQRTQQEDSAVYLCASSLGGGDNQLNFGDGTRLSIL.

V gene TRBV6-2 or TRBV6-3 combines with J gene TRBJ2-7; 8 nucleotides agree with TRBD1. The J segment lost 1 base and the V segment lost 0 bases, leaving 2 bases of the junction unmatched. Germline V gene sequence: CDR1 MNHEY, CDR2 SVGEGT. This CDR3 comprises 15 residues. This chain's CDR3 is CASSYSDRASYEQYF. CDR3 sequence (DNA): TGTGCCAGCAGTTACTCGGACAGGGCTTCCTACGAGCAGTACTTC.

This sequence joins TRBV5-4 and TRBJ2-1; 10 nucleotides match TRBD2. The junction had 12 bases not matched to a gene; V was cut back by 5 bases and J by 7 bases. Per germline, CDR1 SGHNT and CDR2 YYREEE (reference sequence). This CDR3 contains 16 residues. CDR3 amino acids: CASSPGGAGGSNEQFF. DNA of the CDR3: TGTGCCAGCAGTCCCGGGGGAGCGGGGGGGTCTAATGAGCAGTTCTTC.

A single count supports this clone. The chain joins TRBV7-9 to TRBJ2-3; 8 positions agree with TRBD2. This CDR3 is 18 amino acids long. Germline CDR1 SEHNR, CDR2 FQNEAQ (reference sequence). Losses at the gene ends were 4 bases for V and 4 bases for J; bases not matched to a gene: 16. CDR3 residues: CASSSQLPGGSRSDTQYF. In DNA form, the CDR3 reads TGTGCCAGCAGCTCCCAACTCCCGGGAGGGTCGAGGTCAGATACGCAGTATTTT.